This entry describes one TCR beta chain. Its target is not known. These data are taken from a study of cytomegalovirus exposure and HLA in healthy donors. Findings and caveats of the study: Later analysis revealed greater clonal expansion in HLA-associated TCR beta chains than in equally common others.

Trimming left V 3 bases short and J 6 bases short, with 14 bases between. The CDR3 runs 14 residues. Germline V gives CDR1 KGHSH, CDR2 LQKENI. 60 Vbeta and 13 Jbeta primers were used in PCR. Only in-frame clones appear in the TCRdb table, and some are missing; sequencing was by immunoSEQ multiplex PCR. The sample lists around 160,000 clones; roughly 84% were seen once. The chain recombines TRBV18 with TRBJ1-2; possibly TRBD1 for D (5 bases). This TCR derives from a woman younger than 30 in good health and CMV-seronegative. The specimen sequenced was PBMCs. This chain's CDR3 is CASSPLADKNGYTF. The CDR3 DNA reads as TGTGCCAGCTCACCCCTTGCGGACAAAAATGGCTACACCTTC.